The 20 T cell receptor beta chains given below trace back to one sample, sequenced in a study of T-cell memory formation after mild COVID-19. Each CDR3 protein is one row after TCRdb ran MiXCR on the 5' RACE reads. Counted here are fewer than 250,000 distinct CDR3 sequences, 15% occurring once; the ten biggest clones make up over 2%. The sample was PBMCs or a T cell subset sorted from them (not recorded which). The receptors derive from an adult woman who had mild COVID-19 (a few samples of this study predate the infection). Cell type and time point are not known.

The sample holds a few counts of this clonotype. The genes are TRBV29-1 and TRBJ2-3; a possible D gene is TRBD2 (7 bases). Germline V gives CDR1 SQVTM, CDR2 ANQGSEA. This CDR3 is built from 14 residues. The ends were cut back, 2 bases at V and 1 base at J, with 10 bases in the middle. The CDR3 sequence: CSVETGGRTDTQYF. The CDR3 coding sequence is TGCAGCGTTGAAACGGGGGGCCGCACAGATACGCAGTATTTT.

The chain recombines TRBV5-4 with TRBJ2-3; 10 bases match TRBD2. The CDR3 length is 16 residues. With 4 bases clipped from V and 4 bases from J, the junction kept 9 bases outside the gene matches. Germline loops: CDR1 SGHNT, CDR2 YYREEE (reference sequence). This CDR3 reads CASSRIAGGFADTQYF. The CDR3 region has the DNA TGTGCCAGCAGCAGAATAGCGGGGGGTTTCGCAGATACGCAGTATTTT.

This clonotype was detected only a few times. The rearrangement uses TRBV5-1 and TRBJ2-7; 7 bases match TRBD1. The CDR3 is 18 residues long. The trim removed 4 bases at V and 2 bases at J, leaving 18 bases unmatched. Germline V CDR1 and CDR2: SGHRS, YFSETQ. The CDR3 protein is CASSIVPPDRFGPYEQYF. The CDR3 DNA sequence: TGCGCCAGCAGCATTGTGCCCCCGGACAGGTTTGGACCCTACGAGCAGTACTTC.

The table lists this clonotype with a few counts. The V call is TRBV24-1, the J call TRBJ2-5, with 12 nucleotides matching TRBD1. The CDR3 is 17 amino acids. Germline CDR1 is KGHDR and CDR2 is SFDVKD. With V trimmed by 4 bases and J by 5 bases, 10 bases remained unmatched. This CDR3 reads CATSDSPGQGAGETQYF. The CDR3 DNA reads TGTGCCACCAGTGACTCACCGGGACAGGGGGCTGGTGAGACCCAGTACTTC.

This clonotype was counted only a few times. At one boundary the junction diverges from the germline segment, which might be a read error. The chain's CDR3 is CASSPRYRQGSNF. The CDR3 region has the DNA TGCGCCAGCAGCCCGAGGTACCGACAGGGCTCCAACTTT. The J gene is TRBJ1-1, the V gene TRBV5-1; TRBD1 matches 7 bases. Germline loops: CDR1 SGHRS, CDR2 YFSETQ. The CDR3 loop spans 13 amino acids.

This clonotype was seen a few times. The V call is TRBV12-3 or TRBV12-4, the J call TRBJ1-2; TRBD1 might be the D (6 bases). The V gene lost 3 bases and the J gene lost 8 bases, with 19 bases spanning the gap. The CDR3 loop spans 15 amino acids. The CDR3: CASSFPDRTTGGYTF. The CDR3 DNA reads TGTGCCAGCAGTTTCCCTGACAGGACAACGGGGGGCTACACCTTC.

CDR3 bases: TGTGCCAGCAGCTTCCTCGGGGGAACGGAGGAGACCCAGTACTTC. Protein product: CASSFLGGTEETQYF. The chain combines TRBV5-6 with TRBJ2-5; a weak D match, TRBD2 (6 bases). Trimming took off 2 bases at V and 5 bases at J, with 16 bases between the two ends. Germline CDR1 is SGHDT and CDR2 is YYEEEE. The CDR3 is made up of 15 amino acids. Full variable domain (outside the CDR3, taken from reference TRBV5-6 and TRBJ2-5): DAGVTQSPTHLIKTRGQQVTLRCSPKSGHDTVSWYQQALGQGPQFIFQYYEEEERQRGNFPDRFSGHQFPNYSSELNVNALLLGDSALYLCASSFLGGTEETQYFGPGTRLLVL.

The V gene is TRBV20-1, the J gene TRBJ1-2, with D uncertain. V was cut by 2 bases and J by 7 bases, with 14 bases left in between. CDR1 DFQATT and CDR2 SNEGSKA come from the germline V gene (reference sequence). The CDR3 length is 13 residues. This CDR3 reads CSARNGREGGYTF. CDR3 bases: TGCAGTGCTAGAAACGGACGGGAGGGTGGCTACACCTTC.

In its sample, this clonotype was seen many times. V gene TRBV12-3 or TRBV12-4 combines with J gene TRBJ2-5; perhaps TRBD2 as D (6 bases). This CDR3 spans 13 amino acids. V was pared by 8 bases and J by 0 bases, with 10 bases between. CDR3 bases: TGTGCCAGCGTTCGGGGGTACCAAGAGACCCAGTACTTC. Its translation is CASVRGYQETQYF.

The rearrangement links TRBV30 to TRBJ1-3; the match to TRBD1 covers 9 bases. The length of the CDR3 is 15 residues. Trimming at V came to 1 base and at J to 4 bases, leaving 5 bases not matched to a gene. Looked up from germline, CDR1 is GTSNPN and CDR2 is SVGIG (reference sequence). The CDR3 sequence: CAWSGGQGFGNTIYF. CDR3 nucleotides: TGTGCCTGGAGTGGGGGACAGGGCTTCGGAAACACCATATATTTT.

This clonotype showed up just a few times. This chain uses TRBV6-1 with TRBJ2-7; 7 positions agree with TRBD1. This CDR3 has 12 amino acids. Looked up from germline, CDR1 is MNHNS and CDR2 is SASEGT. DNA for the CDR3: TGTGGGGCCGGGACAGACCTCTACGAGCAGTACTTC. This codes for CGAGTDLYEQYF.

This clonotype was recorded many times. The J gene is TRBJ2-5, the V gene TRBV7-6; D might be TRBD1 or TRBD2, each matching 5 bases. V dropped 5 bases and J dropped 2 bases, with 18 bases sitting between them. Germline values: CDR1 SGHVS, CDR2 FNYEAQ. The CDR3 covers 16 residues. This CDR3 reads CASSPRASRGQETQYF. The CDR3 DNA reads TGTGCCAGCAGCCCCAGGGCTAGCCGAGGTCAAGAGACCCAGTACTTC. Supplemented by reference TRBV7-6 and TRBJ2-5, the full variable domain reads GAGVSQSPRYKVTKRGQDVALRCDPISGHVSLYWYRQALGQGPEFLTYFNYEAQQDKSGLPNDRFSAERPEGSISTLTIQRTEQRDSAMYRCASSPRASRGQETQYFGPGTRLLVL.

The chain employs TRBV12-3 or TRBV12-4 and TRBJ1-1; TRBD1 might be the D (6 bases). The CDR3 is made up of 14 amino acids. V was cut by 5 bases and J by 4 bases, with 14 bases left in between. The CDR3 DNA reads TGTGCCAGCAGTACCCAGGGGCAGGGCACTGAAGCTTTCTTT. This codes for CASSTQGQGTEAFF.

This clonotype showed up many times. The rearrangement uses TRBV6-1 and TRBJ1-2; 7 bases are a match to TRBD1. After removal of 5 bases from V and 6 bases from J, the junction contained 3 bases not matched to a gene. The CDR3 length is 12 residues. Per the germline V gene, CDR1 is MNHNS and CDR2 is SASEGT. The CDR3 region is CASSQGVNGYTF. DNA of the CDR3: TGTGCCAGCAGTCAGGGGGTGAATGGCTACACCTTC.

This chain uses TRBV10-3 with TRBJ2-7; 11 bases match TRBD1. The junction had 7 bases not matched to a gene; V was cut back by 6 bases and J by 6 bases. The CDR3 has 14 residues. The germline V gene has CDR1 ENHRY and CDR2 SYGVKD. The chain's CDR3 is CAIRPRDRGAEQYF. DNA of the CDR3: TGTGCCATCAGACCCCGGGACAGGGGGGCCGAGCAGTACTTC.

This clonotype was counted between two and nine times. The chain employs TRBV5-1 and TRBJ1-6; unclear D gene. V was trimmed by 1 base and J by 7 bases, leaving 15 bases between them. This CDR3 is 16 amino acids long. Germline-derived CDR1 and CDR2 are SGHRS and YFSETQ. The CDR3 reads CASSLTPSGQNSPLHF. In DNA, the CDR3 is TGCGCCAGCAGCTTGACCCCCTCCGGGCAGAATTCACCCCTCCACTTT.

This clonotype has just a few counts. The chain employs TRBV4-1 and TRBJ2-7, with TRBD1 identical over 9 bases. This CDR3 is 15 amino acids long. V shed 2 bases and J 5 bases; nucleotides not matched to a gene: 7. Germline CDR1 is MGHRA and CDR2 is YSYEKL. DNA of the CDR3: TGCGCCAGCAGCCAACCCCGGGACAGGGCGAACGAGCAGTACTTC. Protein product: CASSQPRDRANEQYF.

Only a few counts were recorded for this clonotype. The chain carries TRBV7-6 and TRBJ2-1; the match to TRBD1 covers 9 bases. This CDR3 is built from 16 residues. The junction had 5 bases not matched to a gene; V was cut back by 4 bases and J by 1 base. In germline, CDR1 is SGHVS, CDR2 FNYEAQ. CDR3 loop: CASSYRDRASYNEQFF. The CDR3 DNA follows: TGTGCCAGCAGCTATCGGGACAGGGCTTCCTACAATGAGCAGTTCTTC.

In this sample, this clonotype turned up a few times. Here the CDR3 reads CASSLGQGGAFF. For the CDR3, the DNA is TGTGCCAGCAGTTTGGGGCAGGGGGGAGCTTTCTTT. The chain links TRBV12-3 or TRBV12-4 to TRBJ1-1; the match to TRBD1 covers 7 bases. V was clipped by 3 bases and J by 10 bases; unmatched bases: 5. The CDR3 has 12 amino acids.

This clonotype was seen a few times. The V call is TRBV12-3 or TRBV12-4, the J call TRBJ1-2; TRBD1 matches at 8 bases. V was clipped by 5 bases and J by 3 bases; unmatched bases: 2. The CDR3 contains 13 residues. This CDR3 is CASSAGQDYGYTF. The CDR3 bases are TGTGCCAGCAGTGCGGGACAGGACTATGGCTACACCTTC.